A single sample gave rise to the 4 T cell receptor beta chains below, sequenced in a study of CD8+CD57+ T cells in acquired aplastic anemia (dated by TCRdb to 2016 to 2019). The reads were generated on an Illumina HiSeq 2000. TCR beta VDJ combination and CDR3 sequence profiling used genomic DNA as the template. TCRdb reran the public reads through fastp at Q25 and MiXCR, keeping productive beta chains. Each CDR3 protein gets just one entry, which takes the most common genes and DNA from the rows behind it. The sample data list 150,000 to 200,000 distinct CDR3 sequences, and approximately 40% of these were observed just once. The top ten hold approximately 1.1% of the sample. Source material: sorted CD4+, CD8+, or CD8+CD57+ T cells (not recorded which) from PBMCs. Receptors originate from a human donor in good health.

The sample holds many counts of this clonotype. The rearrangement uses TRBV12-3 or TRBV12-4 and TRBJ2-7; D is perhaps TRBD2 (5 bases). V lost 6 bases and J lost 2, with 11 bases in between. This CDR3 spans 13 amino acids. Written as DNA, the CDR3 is TGTGCCAGCAGCCCCCCCGGGACCTACGAGCAGTACTTC. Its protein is CASSPPGTYEQYF.

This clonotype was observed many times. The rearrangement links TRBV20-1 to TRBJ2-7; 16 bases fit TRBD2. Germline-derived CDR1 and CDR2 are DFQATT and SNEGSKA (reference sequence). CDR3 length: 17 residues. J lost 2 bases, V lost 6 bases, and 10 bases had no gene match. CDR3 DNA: TGCAGTGCCCCGGGACTAGCGGGAGGGCCGGGGGCCTACGAGCAGTACTTC. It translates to CSAPGLAGGPGAYEQYF.

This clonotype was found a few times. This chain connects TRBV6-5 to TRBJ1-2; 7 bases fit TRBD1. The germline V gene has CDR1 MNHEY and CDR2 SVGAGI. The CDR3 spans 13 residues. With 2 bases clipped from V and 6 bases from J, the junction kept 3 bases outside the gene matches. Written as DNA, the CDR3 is TGTGCCAGCAGTTACAGACAGGGAGATGGCTACACCTTC. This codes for CASSYRQGDGYTF.

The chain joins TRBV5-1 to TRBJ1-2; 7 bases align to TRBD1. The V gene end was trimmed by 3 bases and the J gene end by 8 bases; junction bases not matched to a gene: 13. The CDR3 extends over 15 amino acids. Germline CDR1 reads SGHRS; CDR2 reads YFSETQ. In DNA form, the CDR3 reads TGCGCCAGCAGCTCTGCAGGACAGGAGGTATCGGGCTACACCTTC. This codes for CASSSAGQEVSGYTF.